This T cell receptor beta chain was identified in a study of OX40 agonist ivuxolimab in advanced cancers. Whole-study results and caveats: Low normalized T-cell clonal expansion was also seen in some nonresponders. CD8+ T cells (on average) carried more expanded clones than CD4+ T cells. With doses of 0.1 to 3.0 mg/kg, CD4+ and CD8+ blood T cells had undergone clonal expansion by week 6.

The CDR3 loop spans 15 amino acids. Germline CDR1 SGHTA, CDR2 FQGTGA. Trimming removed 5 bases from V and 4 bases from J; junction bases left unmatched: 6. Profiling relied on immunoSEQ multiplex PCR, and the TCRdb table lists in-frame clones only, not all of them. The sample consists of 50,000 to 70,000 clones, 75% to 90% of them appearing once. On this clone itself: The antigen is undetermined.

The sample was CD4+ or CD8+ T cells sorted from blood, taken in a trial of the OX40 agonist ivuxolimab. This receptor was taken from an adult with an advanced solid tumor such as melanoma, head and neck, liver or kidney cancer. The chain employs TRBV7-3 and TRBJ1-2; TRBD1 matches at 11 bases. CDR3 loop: CASSLGQGAGYGYTF. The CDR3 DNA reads TGTGCCAGCAGCCTTGGACAGGGGGCAGGCTATGGCTACACCTTC.